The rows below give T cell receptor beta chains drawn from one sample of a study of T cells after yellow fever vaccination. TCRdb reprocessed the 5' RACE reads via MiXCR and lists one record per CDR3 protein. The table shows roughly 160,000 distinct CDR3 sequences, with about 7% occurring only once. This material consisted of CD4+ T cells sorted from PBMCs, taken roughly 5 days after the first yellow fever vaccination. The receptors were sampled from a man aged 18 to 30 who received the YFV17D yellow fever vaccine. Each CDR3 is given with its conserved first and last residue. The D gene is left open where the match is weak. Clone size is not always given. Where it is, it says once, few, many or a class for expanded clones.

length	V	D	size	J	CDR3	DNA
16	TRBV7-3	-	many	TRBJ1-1	CASSLMAGTVNTEAFF	TGTGCCAGCAGCTTAATGGCTGGGACGGTGAACACTGAAGCTTTCTTT
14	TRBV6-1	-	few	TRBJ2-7	CASSEARTLYEQYF	TGTGCCAGCAGTGAAGCGAGGACTCTCTACGAGCAGTACTTC
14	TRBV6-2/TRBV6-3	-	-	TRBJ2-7	CASSDFGGQDEQYF	TGTGCCAGCAGTGACTTTGGGGGCCAAGACGAGCAGTACTTC
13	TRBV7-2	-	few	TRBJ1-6	CASSPQGSSPLHF	TGTGCCAGCAGCCCCCAGGGGTCGTCACCCCTCCACTTT
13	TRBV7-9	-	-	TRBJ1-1	CASSSRHLTEAFF	TGTGCCAGCAGCTCCCGACATCTCACTGAAGCTTTCTTT
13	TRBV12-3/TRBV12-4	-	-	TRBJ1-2	CASSLRRGDGYTF	TGTGCCAGCAGTTTGAGGAGAGGCGATGGCTACACCTTC
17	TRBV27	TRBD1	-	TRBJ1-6	CASSLSNIWTGGSPLHF	TGTGCCAGCAGTTTATCGAATATATGGACAGGAGGGTCACCCCTCCACTTT
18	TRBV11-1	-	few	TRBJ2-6	CASSTGRIITLGANVLTF	TGTGCCAGCAGCACAGGACGGATTATTACACTCGGGGCCAACGTCCTGACTTTC
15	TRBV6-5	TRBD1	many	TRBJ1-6	CASSPRQGARSPLHF	TGTGCCAGCAGTCCACGACAGGGGGCGAGGTCACCCCTCCACTTT
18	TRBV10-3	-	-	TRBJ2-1	CAIREHTPGGSGNNEQFF	TGTGCCATCAGGGAGCACACCCCAGGGGGGTCGGGCAACAATGAGCAGTTCTTC
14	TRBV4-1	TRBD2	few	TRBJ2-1	CASSFSGGSNEQFF	TGCGCCAGCAGCTTTAGCGGGGGGTCTAATGAGCAGTTCTTC
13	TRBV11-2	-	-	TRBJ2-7	CASRSNANNEQYF	TGTGCCAGCAGGTCTAACGCAAATAACGAGCAGTACTTC
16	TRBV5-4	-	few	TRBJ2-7	CASSLGLHPGNYEQYF	TGTGCCAGCAGCTTGGGACTCCACCCGGGGAACTACGAGCAGTACTTC
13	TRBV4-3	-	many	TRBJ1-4	CASSQAGSEKLFF	TGCGCCAGCAGCCAAGCCGGGTCTGAAAAACTGTTTTTT
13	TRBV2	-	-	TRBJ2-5	CAIHRETVETQYF	TGTGCCATCCACCGGGAGACGGTGGAAACCCAGTACTTC
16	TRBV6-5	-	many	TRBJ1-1	CATLGLGGKGNTEAFF	TGTGCCACCCTTGGGCTAGGGGGTAAGGGCAACACTGAAGCTTTCTTT
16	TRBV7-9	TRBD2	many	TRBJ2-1	CASSLALAGSYNEQFF	TGCGCCAGCAGCTTGGCACTAGCGGGCTCCTACAATGAGCAGTTCTTC
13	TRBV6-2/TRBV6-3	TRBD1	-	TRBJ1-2	CASRGTVNYGYTF	TGTGCCAGCAGAGGGACAGTTAACTATGGCTACACCTTC
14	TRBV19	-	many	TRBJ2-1	CASRIRGLNNEQFF	TGTGCCAGTCGGATCCGGGGACTGAACAATGAGCAGTTCTTC
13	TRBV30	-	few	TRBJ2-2	CAWRQGNTGELFF	TGTGCCTGGAGACAGGGGAACACCGGGGAGCTGTTTTTT
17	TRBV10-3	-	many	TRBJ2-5	CAISESKGGQYQETQYF	TGTGCCATCAGTGAGTCGAAGGGCGGGCAGTACCAAGAGACCCAGTACTTC
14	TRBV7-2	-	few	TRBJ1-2	CASSLVPRVYGYTF	TGTGCCAGCAGCTTAGTCCCCCGAGTCTATGGCTACACCTTC
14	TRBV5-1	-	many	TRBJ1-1	CASSLGGSSTEAFF	TGCGCCAGCAGCTTAGGAGGGAGCAGCACTGAAGCTTTCTTT
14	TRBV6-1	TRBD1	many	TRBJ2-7	CASSEGTGPYEQYF	TGTGCCAGCAGTGAAGGGACAGGTCCCTACGAGCAGTACTTC
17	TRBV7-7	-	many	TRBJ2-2	CASSPGTVNSNTGELFF	TGTGCTAGCAGCCCGGGAACAGTTAACTCGAACACCGGGGAGCTGTTTTTT
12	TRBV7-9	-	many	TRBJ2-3	CASSTPTDTQYF	TGTGCCAGCAGCACCCCCACAGATACGCAGTATTTT
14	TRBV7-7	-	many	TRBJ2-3	CASSLDRSTDTQYF	TGTGCTAGCAGCCTCGACAGGTCAACAGATACGCAGTATTTT
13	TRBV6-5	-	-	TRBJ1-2	CASSYVGGYGYTF	TGTGCCAGCAGTTACGTAGGGGGGTATGGCTACACCTTC
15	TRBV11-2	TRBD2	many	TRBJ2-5	CASSRTAGGPLFQYF	TGTGCCAGCAGCCGAACAGCGGGGGGGCCTCTTTTCCAGTACTTC
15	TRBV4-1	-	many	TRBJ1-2	CASSQDWGRDGGYTF	TGCGCCAGCAGCCAAGATTGGGGACGTGATGGGGGCTACACCTTC
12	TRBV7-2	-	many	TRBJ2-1	CAGSGPQAEQFF	TGTGCCGGATCCGGGCCCCAGGCCGAGCAGTTCTTC
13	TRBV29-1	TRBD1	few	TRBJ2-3	CSAGTGGTDTQYF	TGCAGCGCCGGGACAGGGGGAACAGATACGCAGTATTTT
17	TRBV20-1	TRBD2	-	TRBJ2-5	CSAQGRPYTSGQETQYF	TGCAGTGCCCAGGGGCGCCCCTATACTAGCGGACAAGAGACCCAGTACTTC
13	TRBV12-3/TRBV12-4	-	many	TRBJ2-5	CASSSADGETQYF	TGTGCCAGCAGTTCAGCGGACGGTGAGACCCAGTACTTC
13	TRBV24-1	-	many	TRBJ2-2	CATGDENTGELFF	TGTGCCACCGGGGACGAGAACACCGGGGAGCTGTTTTTT
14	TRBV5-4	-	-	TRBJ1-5	CASSSGGPDQPQHF	TGTGCCAGCAGCTCCGGCGGACCGGATCAGCCCCAGCATTTT
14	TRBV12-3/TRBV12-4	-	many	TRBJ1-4	CASSWDGLNEKLFF	TGTGCCAGCAGTTGGGACGGCCTTAATGAAAAACTGTTTTTT
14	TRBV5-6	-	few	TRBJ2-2	CASKVLANTGELFF	TGTGCCAGCAAAGTCCTCGCGAACACCGGGGAGCTGTTTTTT
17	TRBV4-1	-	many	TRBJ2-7	CASSQENPRAVSYEQYF	TGCGCCAGCAGCCAAGAGAATCCCAGGGCAGTCTCCTACGAGCAGTACTTC
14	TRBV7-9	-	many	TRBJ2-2	CASSSGLHTGELFF	TGTGCCAGCAGCTCGGGACTTCACACCGGGGAGCTGTTTTTT
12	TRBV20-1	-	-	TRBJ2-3	CSAPAPGDTQYF	TGCAGTGCCCCAGCCCCGGGAGATACGCAGTATTTT
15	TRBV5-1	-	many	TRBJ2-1	CASSEEPTSYNEQFF	TGCGCCAGCAGTGAGGAGCCTACCTCCTACAATGAGCAGTTCTTC
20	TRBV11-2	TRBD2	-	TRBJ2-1	CASSWGSGLAGARPYNEQFF	TGTGCCAGCAGCTGGGGGTCGGGACTAGCGGGGGCCCGACCTTACAATGAGCAGTTCTTC
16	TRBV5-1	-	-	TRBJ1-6	CASSSEARSYNSPLHF	TGCGCCAGCAGCTCCGAGGCCCGCTCCTATAATTCACCCCTCCACTTT
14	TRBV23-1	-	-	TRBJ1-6	CASSRRGINSPLHF	TGCGCCAGCAGTCGGCGAGGAATAAATTCACCCCTCCACTTT
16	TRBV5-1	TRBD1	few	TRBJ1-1	CASSVRQGLTNTEAFF	TGCGCCAGCAGCGTAAGACAGGGTTTAACGAACACTGAAGCTTTCTTT
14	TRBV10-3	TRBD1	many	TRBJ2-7	CAISADRAIDEQYF	TGTGCCATCAGTGCCGACAGGGCCATTGACGAGCAGTACTTC
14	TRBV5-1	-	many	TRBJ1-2	CASSLLESMSGYTF	TGCGCCAGCAGCTTGTTGGAGTCTATGAGTGGCTACACCTTC
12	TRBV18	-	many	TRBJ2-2	CASHTGIGELFF	TGTGCCAGCCACACAGGGATCGGGGAGCTGTTTTTT
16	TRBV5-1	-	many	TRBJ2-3	CASSSTGWTSTDTQYF	TGCGCCAGCAGCTCGACGGGGTGGACTAGCACAGATACGCAGTATTTT
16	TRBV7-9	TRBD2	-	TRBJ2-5	CASSPRSRLAGETQYF	TGTGCCAGCAGCCCCCGCTCCCGACTAGCTGGTGAGACCCAGTACTTC
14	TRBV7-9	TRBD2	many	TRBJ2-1	CASSFGTSGDEQFF	TGTGCCAGCAGCTTTGGAACTAGCGGGGACGAGCAGTTCTTC
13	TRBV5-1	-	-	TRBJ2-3	CASRISPTDTQYF	TGCGCCAGCCGTATTAGCCCCACAGATACGCAGTATTTT
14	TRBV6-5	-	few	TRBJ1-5	CASRPEYSNQPQHF	TGTGCCAGCAGGCCGGAGTATAGCAATCAGCCCCAGCATTTT